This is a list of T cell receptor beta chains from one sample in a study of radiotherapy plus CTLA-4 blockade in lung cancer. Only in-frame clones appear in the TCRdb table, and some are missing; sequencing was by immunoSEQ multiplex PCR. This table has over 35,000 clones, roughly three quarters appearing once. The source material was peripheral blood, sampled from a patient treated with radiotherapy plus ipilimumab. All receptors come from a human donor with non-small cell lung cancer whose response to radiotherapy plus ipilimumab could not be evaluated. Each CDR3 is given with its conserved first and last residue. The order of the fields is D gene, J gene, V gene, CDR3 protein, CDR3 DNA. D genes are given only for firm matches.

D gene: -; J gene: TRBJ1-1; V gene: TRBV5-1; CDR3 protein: CASSLGGNTEAFF; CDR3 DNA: TGCGCCAGCAGCTTGGGAGGTAACACTGAAGCTTTCTTT
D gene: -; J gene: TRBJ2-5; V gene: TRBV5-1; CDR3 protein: CATSWGTTQETQYF; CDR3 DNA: TGCGCCACCTCCTGGGGGACAACTCAAGAGACCCAGTACTTC
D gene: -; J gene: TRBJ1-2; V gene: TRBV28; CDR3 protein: CASSQSARGYTF; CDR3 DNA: TGTGCCAGCAGTCAATCAGCCAGGGGCTACACCTTC
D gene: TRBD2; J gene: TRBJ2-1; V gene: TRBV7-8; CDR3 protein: CASMWLAGRRGYNEQFF; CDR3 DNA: TGTGCCAGCATGTGGCTAGCGGGGAGGAGGGGGTACAATGAGCAGTTCTTC
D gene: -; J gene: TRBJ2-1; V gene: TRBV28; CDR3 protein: CASSPDINEQFF; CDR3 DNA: TGTGCCAGCAGTCCGGACATCAATGAGCAGTTCTTC
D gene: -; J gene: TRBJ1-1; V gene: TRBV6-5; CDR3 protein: CASSYGGVNTEAFF; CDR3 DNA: TGTGCCAGCAGTTACGGAGGGGTGAACACTGAAGCTTTCTTT
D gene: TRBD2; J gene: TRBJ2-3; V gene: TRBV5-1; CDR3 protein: CASGLAGGTDTQYF; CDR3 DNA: TGCGCCAGCGGACTAGCGGGAGGAACAGATACGCAGTATTTT
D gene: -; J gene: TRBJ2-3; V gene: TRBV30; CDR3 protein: CAWSVGGVDTQYF; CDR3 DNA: TGTGCCTGGAGTGTAGGGGGAGTAGATACGCAGTATTTT
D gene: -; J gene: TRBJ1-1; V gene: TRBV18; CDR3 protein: CASSPGGGDTEAFF; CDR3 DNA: TGTGCCAGCTCACCAGGCGGGGGCGACACTGAAGCTTTCTTT
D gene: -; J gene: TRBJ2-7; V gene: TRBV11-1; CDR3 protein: CASSLPGHLSYEQYF; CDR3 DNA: TGTGCCAGCAGCTTACCGGGACACCTCTCCTACGAGCAGTACTTC
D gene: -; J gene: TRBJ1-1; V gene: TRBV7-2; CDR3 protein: CASSIRQRTEAFF; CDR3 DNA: TGTGCCAGCAGCATACGACAGAGAACTGAAGCTTTCTTT
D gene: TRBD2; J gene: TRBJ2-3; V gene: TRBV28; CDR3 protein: CASTSLWSIAGDNVRTDTQYF; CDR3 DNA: TGTGCCAGCACCTCTCTATGGTCGATAGCGGGAGACAACGTTCGCACAGATACGCAGTATTTT
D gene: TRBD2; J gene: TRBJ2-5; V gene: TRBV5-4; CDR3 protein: CASSLSLAVQETQYF; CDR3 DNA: TGTGCCAGCAGCTTGAGCCTAGCGGTTCAAGAGACCCAGTACTTC
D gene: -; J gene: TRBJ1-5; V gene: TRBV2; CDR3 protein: CASSDRGRYQPQHF; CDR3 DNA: TGTGCCAGCAGTGACAGGGGTAGGTATCAGCCCCAGCATTTT
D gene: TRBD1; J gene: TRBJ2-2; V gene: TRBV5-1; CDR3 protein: CASSLLTGGGNTGELFF; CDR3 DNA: TGCGCCAGCAGCTTACTTACAGGGGGCGGGAACACCGGGGAGCTGTTTTTT
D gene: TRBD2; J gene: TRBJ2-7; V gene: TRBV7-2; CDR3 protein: CASSLRTSGSSYEQYF; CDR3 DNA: TGTGCCAGCAGCCTGAGGACTAGCGGGAGTTCTTACGAGCAGTACTTC